The T cell receptor (beta chain) under discussion was sequenced for a study of CD8 T cells in Susac syndrome. From germline, CDR1 is MNHNS and CDR2 SASEGT. The CDR3 is 14 residues long. Trimming pared 2 bases from V and 8 bases from J, leaving 13 bases between. Random hexamers served to reverse transcribe about 0.45 to 1 ug RNA. Each CDR3 protein gets one entry after TCRdb re-called the immunoSEQ multiplex PCR reads with MiXCR. Of 110,000 or so distinct CDR3 sequences in the sample, about 92% were seen once. The TCR sequence derives from a human donor with multiple sclerosis. Sequences were obtained from CD4+ T cells from PBMCs. The gene calls are TRBV6-1 and TRBJ2-4, with D perhaps given as TRBD1 or TRBD2 (5 bases each). The CDR3 loop reads CASSERWGRDIQYF. For the CDR3, the DNA is TGTGCCAGCAGTGAACGATGGGGGAGAGACATTCAGTACTTC.